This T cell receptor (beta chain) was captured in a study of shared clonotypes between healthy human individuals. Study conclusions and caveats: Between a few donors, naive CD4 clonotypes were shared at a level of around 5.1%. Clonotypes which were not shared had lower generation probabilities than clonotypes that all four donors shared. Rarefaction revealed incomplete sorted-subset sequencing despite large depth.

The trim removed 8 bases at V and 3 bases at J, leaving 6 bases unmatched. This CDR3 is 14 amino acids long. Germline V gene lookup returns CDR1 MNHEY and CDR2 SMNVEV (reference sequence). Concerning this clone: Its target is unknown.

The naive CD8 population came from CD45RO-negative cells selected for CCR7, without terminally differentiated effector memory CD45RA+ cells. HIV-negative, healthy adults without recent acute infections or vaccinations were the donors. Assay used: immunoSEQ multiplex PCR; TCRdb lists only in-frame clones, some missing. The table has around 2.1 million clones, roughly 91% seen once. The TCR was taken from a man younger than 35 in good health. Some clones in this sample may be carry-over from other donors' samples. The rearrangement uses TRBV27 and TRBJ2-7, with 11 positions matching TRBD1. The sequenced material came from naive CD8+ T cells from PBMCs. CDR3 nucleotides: TGTGCCAGCGGGGACAGGGGGGTTTTCTACGAGCAGTACTTC. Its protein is CASGDRGVFYEQYF.